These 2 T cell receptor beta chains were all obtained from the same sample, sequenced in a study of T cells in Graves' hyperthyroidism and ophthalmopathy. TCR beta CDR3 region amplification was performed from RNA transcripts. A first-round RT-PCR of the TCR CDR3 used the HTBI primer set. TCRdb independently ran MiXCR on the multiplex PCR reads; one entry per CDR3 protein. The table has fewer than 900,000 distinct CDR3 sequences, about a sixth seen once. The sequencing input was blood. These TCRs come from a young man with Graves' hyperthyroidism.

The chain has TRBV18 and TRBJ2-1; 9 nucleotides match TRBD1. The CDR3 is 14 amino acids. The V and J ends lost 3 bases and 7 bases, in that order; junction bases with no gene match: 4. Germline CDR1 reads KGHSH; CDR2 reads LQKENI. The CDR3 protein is CASSPWTGENEQFF. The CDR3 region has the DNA TGTGCCAGCTCACCCTGGACAGGGGAGAATGAGCAGTTCTTC. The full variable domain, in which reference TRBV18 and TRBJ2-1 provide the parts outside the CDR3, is NAGVMQNPRHLVRRRGQEARLRCSPMKGHSHVYWYRQLPEEGLKFMVYLQKENIIDESGMPKERFSAEFPKEGPSILRIQQVVRGDSAAYFCASSPWTGENEQFFGPGTRLTVL.

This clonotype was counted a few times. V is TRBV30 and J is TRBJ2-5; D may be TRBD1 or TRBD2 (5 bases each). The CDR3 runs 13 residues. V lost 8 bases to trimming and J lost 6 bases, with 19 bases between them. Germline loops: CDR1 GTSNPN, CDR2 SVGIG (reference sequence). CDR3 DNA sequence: TGTGCCGGTAATCTAGGGACCCCAAAGACCCAGTACTTC. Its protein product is CAGNLGTPKTQYF.